This record covers a single T cell receptor beta chain. The CDR3 extends over 15 amino acids. The V end lost 9 bases, the J end lost 0 bases, and 14 bases lay between the germline ends. CDR1 SGHTA and CDR2 FQGNSA come from the germline V gene. The source of the sample is a study of Graves' ophthalmopathy and Graves' hyperthyroidism. Each donor who had ophthalmopathy showed moderate-to-severe activity, a CAS of ≥3, a NOSPECS of ≥4, and a duration under 3 months. Enrollment excluded any patients with other autoimmune diseases, uncontrolled infections, pregnancy or lactation. The TCR beta CDR3 regions underwent amplification from RNA transcripts. RT-PCR with HTBI primers came first, then second-round multiplex PCR. TCRdb re-derived calls from the multiplex PCR reads in MiXCR, one entry per CDR3 protein. Found here are 740,000 or so distinct CDR3 sequences, about 44% of them singletons; the top ten hold 35% to 55%.

The sequence was collected from an adult man with Graves' ophthalmopathy. Sequencing input: peripheral blood. The gene calls are TRBV7-2 and TRBJ1-4; no firm D call. The CDR3 loop is CASGPGIATNEKLFF. The DNA for the CDR3 is TGTGCCAGTGGACCGGGGATTGCAACTAATGAAAAACTGTTTTTT.